The entry below gives a single T cell receptor (beta chain) sequence along with its context. The antigen is undetermined. Other DNA sequences in the sample encode the same CDR3. The data derive from a study of cytomegalovirus exposure and HLA in healthy donors. Overall study findings and caveats: A later analysis reported that several of the most significant clusters appeared to be linked to common viral pathogens, among them Epstein-Barr virus.

Primers included in the PCR were 60 Vbeta and 13 Jbeta primers. Assay used: immunoSEQ multiplex PCR; TCRdb lists only in-frame clones, some missing. The sample gives 150,000 to 160,000 clones, 82% of which show up once; 5% to 7.5% is in the top ten. V gave up 2 bases and J gave up 6 bases, with 7 bases separating them. Germline V gene sequence: CDR1 GTSNPN, CDR2 SVGIG (reference sequence). There are 11 residues in the CDR3. This chain connects TRBV30 to TRBJ1-1; D uncertain. The sample comprised PBMCs. The sequence came from a woman aged 45-65 years in good health and CMV-seropositive. The CDR3 DNA is TGTGCCTGGAGTCCCGGGGCTGAAGCTTTCTTT. Its protein product is CAWSPGAEAFF. The variable domain in full, with the rest retrieved from reference TRBV30 and TRBJ1-1, is SQTIHQWPATLVQPVGSPLSLECTVEGTSNPNLYWYRQAAGRGLQLLFYSVGIGQISSEVPQNLSASRPQDRQFILSSKKLLLSDSGFYLCAWSPGAEAFFGQGTRLTVV.